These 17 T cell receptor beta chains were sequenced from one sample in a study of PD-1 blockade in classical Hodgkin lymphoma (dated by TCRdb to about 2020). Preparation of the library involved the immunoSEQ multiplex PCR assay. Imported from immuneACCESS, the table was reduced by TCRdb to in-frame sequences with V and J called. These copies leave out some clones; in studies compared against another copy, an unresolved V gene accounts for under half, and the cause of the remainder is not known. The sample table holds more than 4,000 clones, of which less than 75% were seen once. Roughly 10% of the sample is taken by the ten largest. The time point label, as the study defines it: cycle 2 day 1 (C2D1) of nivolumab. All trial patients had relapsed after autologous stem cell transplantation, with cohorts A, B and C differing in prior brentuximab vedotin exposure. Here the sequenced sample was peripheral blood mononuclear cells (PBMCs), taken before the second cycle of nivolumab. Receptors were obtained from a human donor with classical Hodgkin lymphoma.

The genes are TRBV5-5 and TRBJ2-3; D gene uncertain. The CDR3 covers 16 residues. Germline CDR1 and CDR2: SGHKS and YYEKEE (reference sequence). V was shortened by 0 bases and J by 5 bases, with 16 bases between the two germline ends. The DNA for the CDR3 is TGTGCCAGCAGCTTGGAGTCGGGTTTTGGATTAGATACGCAGTATTTT. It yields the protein CASSLESGFGLDTQYF.

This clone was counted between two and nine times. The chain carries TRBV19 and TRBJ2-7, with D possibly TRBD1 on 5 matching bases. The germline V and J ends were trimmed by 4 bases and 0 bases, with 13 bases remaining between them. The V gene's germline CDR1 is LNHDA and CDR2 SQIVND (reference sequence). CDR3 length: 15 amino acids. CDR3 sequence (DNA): TGTGCCAGTAGTACCACAGGACCCGCCTCCTACGAGCAGTACTTC. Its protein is CASSTTGPASYEQYF.

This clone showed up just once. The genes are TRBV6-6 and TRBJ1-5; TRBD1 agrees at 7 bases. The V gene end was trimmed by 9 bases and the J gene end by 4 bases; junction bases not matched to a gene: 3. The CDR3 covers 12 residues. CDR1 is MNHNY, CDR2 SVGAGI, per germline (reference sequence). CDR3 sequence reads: CASRQGNQPQHF. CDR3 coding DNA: TGTGCCAGTCGACAGGGAAATCAGCCCCAGCATTTT.

Here the CDR3 reads CASSSLRALVFYGYTF. DNA for the CDR3: TGTGCCAGCAGCTCACTGAGGGCTCTAGTATTCTATGGCTACACCTTC. The V gene is TRBV5-6, the J gene TRBJ1-2; D is ambiguous. CDR1 is SGHDT and CDR2 is YYEEEE in the germline V gene. V was trimmed by 3 bases and J by 4 bases, leaving 19 bases between them. This CDR3 region has 16 residues.

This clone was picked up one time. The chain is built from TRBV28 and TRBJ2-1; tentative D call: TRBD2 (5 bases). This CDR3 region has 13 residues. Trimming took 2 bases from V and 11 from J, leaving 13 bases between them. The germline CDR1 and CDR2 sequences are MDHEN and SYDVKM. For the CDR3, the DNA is TGTGCCAGCAGTTTAAATACTAGGCCCCAGCAGTTCTTC. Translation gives CASSLNTRPQQFF.

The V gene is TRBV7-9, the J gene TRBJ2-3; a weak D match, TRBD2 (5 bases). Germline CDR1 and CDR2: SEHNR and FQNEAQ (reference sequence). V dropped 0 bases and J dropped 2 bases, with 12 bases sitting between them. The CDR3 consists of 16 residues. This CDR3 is CASSLAVERNTDTQYF. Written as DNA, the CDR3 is TGTGCCAGCAGCTTAGCGGTGGAGCGGAACACAGATACGCAGTATTTT.

The CDR3 DNA reads TGTGCCAGCAGCCGGGTCAAGGATACGCAGTATTTT. It translates to CASSRVKDTQYF. This chain uses TRBV7-8 with TRBJ2-3; D gene uncertain. Per germline, CDR1 SGHVS and CDR2 FQNEAQ. The CDR3 runs 12 residues. Trimming pared 5 bases from V and 6 bases from J, leaving 9 bases between.

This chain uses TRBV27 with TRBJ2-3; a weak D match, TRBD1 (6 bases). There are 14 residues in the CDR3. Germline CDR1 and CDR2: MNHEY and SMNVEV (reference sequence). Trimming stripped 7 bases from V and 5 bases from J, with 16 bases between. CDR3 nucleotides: TGTGCCAGCAATCAGGGGCGACAGAGAGATACGCAGTATTTT. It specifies CASNQGRQRDTQYF.

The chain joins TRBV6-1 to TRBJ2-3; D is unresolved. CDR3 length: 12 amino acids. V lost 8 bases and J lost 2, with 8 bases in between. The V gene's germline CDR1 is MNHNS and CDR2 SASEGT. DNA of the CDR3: TGTGCCAGCGCAACGGACACAGATACGCAGTATTTT. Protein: CASATDTDTQYF.

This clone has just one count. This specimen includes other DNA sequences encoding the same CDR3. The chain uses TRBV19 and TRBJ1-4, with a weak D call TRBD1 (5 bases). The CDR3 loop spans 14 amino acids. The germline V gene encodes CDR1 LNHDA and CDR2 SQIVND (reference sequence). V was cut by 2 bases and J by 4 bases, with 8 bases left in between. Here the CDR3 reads CASSIWQGNEKLFF. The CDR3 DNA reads TGTGCCAGTAGTATATGGCAGGGTAATGAAAAACTGTTTTTT.

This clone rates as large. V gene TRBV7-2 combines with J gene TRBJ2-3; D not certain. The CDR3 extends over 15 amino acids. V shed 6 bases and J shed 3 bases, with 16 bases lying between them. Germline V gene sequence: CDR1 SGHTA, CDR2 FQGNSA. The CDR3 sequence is CASSRTYHETDTQYF. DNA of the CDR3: TGTGCCAGCAGTCGGACCTACCACGAGACAGATACGCAGTATTTT.

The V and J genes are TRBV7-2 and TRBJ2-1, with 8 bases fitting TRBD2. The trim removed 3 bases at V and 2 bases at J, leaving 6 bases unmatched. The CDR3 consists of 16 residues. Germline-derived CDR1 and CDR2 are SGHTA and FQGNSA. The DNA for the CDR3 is TGTGCCAGCAGCTTCGCTGGTAGCGGGACCTACAATGAGCAGTTCTTC. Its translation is CASSFAGSGTYNEQFF.

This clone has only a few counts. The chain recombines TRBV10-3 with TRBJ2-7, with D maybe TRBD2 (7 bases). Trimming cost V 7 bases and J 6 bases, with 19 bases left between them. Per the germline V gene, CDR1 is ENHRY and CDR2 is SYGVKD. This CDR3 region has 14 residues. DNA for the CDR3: TGTGCCATCAAAATGGGAGGGGGAACGGGCGAGCAGTACTTC. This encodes CAIKMGGGTGEQYF.

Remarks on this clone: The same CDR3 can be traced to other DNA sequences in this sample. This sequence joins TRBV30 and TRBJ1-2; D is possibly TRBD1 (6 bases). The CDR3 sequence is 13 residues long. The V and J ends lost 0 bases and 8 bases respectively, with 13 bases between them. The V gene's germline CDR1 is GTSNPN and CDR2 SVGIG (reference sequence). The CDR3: CAWSVGGGRGYTF. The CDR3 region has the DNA TGTGCCTGGAGTGTAGGGGGGGGTCGCGGCTACACCTTC.

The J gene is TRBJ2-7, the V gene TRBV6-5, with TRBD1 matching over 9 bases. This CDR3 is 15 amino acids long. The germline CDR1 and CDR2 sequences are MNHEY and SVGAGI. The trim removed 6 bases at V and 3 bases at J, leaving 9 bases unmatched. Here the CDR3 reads CASSPSGQGIYEQYF. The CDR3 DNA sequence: TGTGCCAGCAGCCCCTCGGGACAGGGTATCTACGAGCAGTACTTC.

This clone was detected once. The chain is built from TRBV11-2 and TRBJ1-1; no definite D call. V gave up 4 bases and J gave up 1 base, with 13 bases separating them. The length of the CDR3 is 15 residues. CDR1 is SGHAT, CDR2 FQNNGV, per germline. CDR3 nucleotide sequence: TGTGCCAGCAGCTCAATCGGATTTGGGAACACTGAAGCTTTCTTT. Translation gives CASSSIGFGNTEAFF.

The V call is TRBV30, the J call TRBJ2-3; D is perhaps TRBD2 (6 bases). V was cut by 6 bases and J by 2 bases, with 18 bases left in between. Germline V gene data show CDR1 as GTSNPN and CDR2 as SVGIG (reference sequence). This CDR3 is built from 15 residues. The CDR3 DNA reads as TGTGCCTGCCTGGGGGAGGCTGTACTCACAGATACGCAGTATTTT. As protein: CACLGEAVLTDTQYF.